The rows below give T cell receptor beta chains drawn from one sample of a study of cytomegalovirus exposure and HLA in healthy donors. Libraries were prepared by immunoSEQ multiplex PCR; TCRdb keeps only in-frame clonotypes and omits some of them. Of 100,000 to 150,000 clones in the sample, approximately 10% were seen once. Sequenced sample: PBMCs. These TCRs come from a woman between 18 and 29 years old in good health and CMV-seropositive. CDR3s leave out the opening cysteine and the closing phenylalanine or tryptophan.

V gene	J gene	CDR3 protein
TRBV5-6	TRBJ1-2	ATSYGESYT
TRBV13	TRBJ2-1	ASSSGLAGDEQF
TRBV5-4	TRBJ1-3	ASSGGSERNTIY
TRBV30	TRBJ1-4	AWSPPGTGRKLF
TRBV9	TRBJ1-2	ASSVASQGAYAVGYT
TRBV29-1	TRBJ1-1	SASPGTGNTEAF
TRBV28	TRBJ1-1	ASTTTGRGTEAF
TRBV7-6	TRBJ1-4	ASSYSGANEKLF
TRBV19	TRBJ1-5	ASSIVGGGNQPQH
TRBV11-2	TRBJ1-1	ASSLGGLNTEAF
TRBV5-1	TRBJ1-6	ASSLSAGPDSPLH
TRBV2	TRBJ2-7	ASNPGGTYEQY
TRBV18	TRBJ2-7	ASSPPSGQGNYEQY
TRBV6-1	TRBJ1-6	ASSEYGGGNSPLH
TRBV15	TRBJ1-5	ATSRGWGQGDQPQH
TRBV5-1	TRBJ1-2	ASSLLTGRNYGYT
TRBV19	TRBJ2-1	ASRLDNEQF
TRBV5-6	TRBJ2-1	ASTDAGGLAYNEQF
TRBV4-1	TRBJ1-1	ASSPIGQGRTEAF
TRBV10-1	TRBJ2-2	ASRSGTNTGELF
TRBV5-4	TRBJ1-1	ASSSAGASWGNTEAF
TRBV27	TRBJ2-7	ASSARWGGLGEQY
TRBV5-4	TRBJ2-1	ASSLSVGEQF
TRBV21-1	TRBJ2-5	ARGGQQETQY
TRBV28	TRBJ1-1	ASSFSGQGNTEAF
TRBV6-4	TRBJ1-4	ASSTTRSTGEFEKLF
TRBV5-6	TRBJ2-5	ASTMRGTETQY
TRBV19	TRBJ2-7	ASSHRVGYEQY
TRBV29-1	TRBJ2-1	SVEGSSGVYNEQF
TRBV6-6	TRBJ1-5	ASSYYRDSNQPQH
TRBV4-1	TRBJ2-3	ASSQSGLAGGSDTQY
TRBV4-2	TRBJ2-1	ASSLQREDEQF
TRBV30	TRBJ2-1	AWNGGQGNNEQF
TRBV28	TRBJ2-7	ASSSQRTGTYEQY
TRBV23-1	TRBJ2-3	ASSQIPDRGTDTQY
TRBV5-1	TRBJ1-1	ASTLRTGAEAF
TRBV10-3	TRBJ1-2	AIDRGHGYT
TRBV6-1	TRBJ2-1	ASSVSQGAWGEQF
TRBV6-1	TRBJ2-1	ASAPSGRNEQF
TRBV5-6	TRBJ1-6	ASSLQTSQNTPLH